These T cell receptor beta chains were read from a single sample in a study of T cells in Graves' hyperthyroidism and ophthalmopathy. TCRdb ran MiXCR on the multiplex PCR reads and lists one entry per CDR3 protein. The sample contains some 200,000 distinct CDR3 sequences, roughly 17% of which appear only once. Input material: blood. The receptors shown here come from a woman aged 50 to 60 with Graves' hyperthyroidism. Both conserved end residues are part of each CDR3. A D gene is named only where the DNA matches it firmly. Only some rows state a clone size, as once, few, many or a class for expanded clones.

j_gene: TRBJ2-1
abundance: many
d_gene: TRBD2
v_gene: TRBV7-8
CDR3nt: TGTGCCAGCAGCTCACAGGGGGTTCGACTAGCGGGAGACAATGAGCAGTTCTTC
CDR3aa: CASSSQGVRLAGDNEQFF

j_gene: TRBJ2-7
abundance: many
d_gene: TRBD2
v_gene: TRBV6-1
CDR3nt: TGTGCCAGCAGTTCTAGCGGGCCACCCTACGAGCAGTACTTC
CDR3aa: CASSSSGPPYEQYF

j_gene: TRBJ2-1
abundance: many
d_gene: NA
v_gene: TRBV7-6
CDR3nt: TGTGCCAGCAGCACCCGACTATCCCGGAGCTCCTACAATGAGCAGTTCTTC
CDR3aa: CASSTRLSRSSYNEQFF

j_gene: TRBJ1-1
abundance: NA
d_gene: NA
v_gene: TRBV7-3
CDR3nt: TGTGCCAGCAGCCCTCGGGACGGCTTTGAAGCTTTCTTT
CDR3aa: CASSPRDGFEAFF

j_gene: TRBJ2-1
abundance: NA
d_gene: NA
v_gene: TRBV24-1
CDR3nt: TGTGCCACCAGTGATTTGGGACTATTCGATGAGCAGTTCTTC
CDR3aa: CATSDLGLFDEQFF

j_gene: TRBJ1-2
abundance: many
d_gene: NA
v_gene: TRBV15
CDR3nt: TGTGCCACCAGCAGAGATCTAGAGGAATTCTATGGCTACACCTTC
CDR3aa: CATSRDLEEFYGYTF

j_gene: TRBJ2-2
abundance: NA
d_gene: TRBD2
v_gene: TRBV7-3
CDR3nt: TGTGCCAGCAGCTATGGGACTAGCGGAATACTCACCGGGGAGCTGTTTTTT
CDR3aa: CASSYGTSGILTGELFF

j_gene: TRBJ1-5
abundance: few
d_gene: NA
v_gene: TRBV5-6
CDR3nt: TGTGCCAGCAGCTTGATGGCAAGCAATCAGCCCCAGCATTTT
CDR3aa: CASSLMASNQPQHF

j_gene: TRBJ2-7
abundance: many
d_gene: NA
v_gene: TRBV13
CDR3nt: TGTGCCAGCAGCTGGTGGGGTGGACCCCAATATTGGGAGCAGTACTTC
CDR3aa: CASSWWGGPQYWEQYF

j_gene: TRBJ1-2
abundance: many
d_gene: TRBD1
v_gene: TRBV12-3/TRBV12-4
CDR3nt: TGTGCCAGCAGTATCCTAAAGGGGGCGAATGGCTACACCTTC
CDR3aa: CASSILKGANGYTF

j_gene: TRBJ2-3
abundance: many
d_gene: NA
v_gene: TRBV29-1
CDR3nt: TGCAGCGTACAACCGGCCAGGGAACGGAATACGCAGTATTTT
CDR3aa: CSVQPARERNTQYF

j_gene: TRBJ2-1
abundance: many
d_gene: TRBD1
v_gene: TRBV27
CDR3nt: TGTGCCAGCAGTTCGGGACAGCAAACAAGACCCTACAATGAGCAGTTCTTC
CDR3aa: CASSSGQQTRPYNEQFF

j_gene: TRBJ2-5
abundance: many
d_gene: NA
v_gene: TRBV6-1
CDR3nt: TGTGCCAGCACAGGGGACCAAGAGACCCAGTACTTC
CDR3aa: CASTGDQETQYF

j_gene: TRBJ2-7
abundance: NA
d_gene: TRBD2
v_gene: TRBV11-2
CDR3nt: TGTGCCAGCAAGGGTCGGGCTCGAGCGGGAGACTCCTACGAGCAGTACTTC
CDR3aa: CASKGRARAGDSYEQYF

j_gene: TRBJ2-7
abundance: NA
d_gene: NA
v_gene: TRBV19
CDR3nt: TGTGCCAGTAGCGGGTACGGTCGCTACTCCTACGAGCAGTACTTC
CDR3aa: CASSGYGRYSYEQYF

j_gene: TRBJ1-4
abundance: few
d_gene: NA
v_gene: TRBV19
CDR3nt: TGTGCCAGTAGTATCAGAGAGACTGAAAAACTGTTTTTT
CDR3aa: CASSIRETEKLFF

j_gene: TRBJ2-1
abundance: many
d_gene: TRBD2
v_gene: TRBV15
CDR3nt: TGTGCCACCAGCAGAGATCGGGGGGCCTACAATGAGCAGTTCTTC
CDR3aa: CATSRDRGAYNEQFF

j_gene: TRBJ2-2
abundance: many
d_gene: NA
v_gene: TRBV25-1
CDR3nt: TGTGCCAGCAGTAGGCCGACCGGGGAGCTGTTTTTT
CDR3aa: CASSRPTGELFF

j_gene: TRBJ2-1
abundance: many
d_gene: NA
v_gene: TRBV6-2/TRBV6-3
CDR3nt: TGTGCCAGCAGTTATGTGGCAGGGGCCTCCAGCTCCTACAATGAGCAGTTCTTC
CDR3aa: CASSYVAGASSSYNEQFF

j_gene: TRBJ2-7
abundance: many
d_gene: TRBD2
v_gene: TRBV6-1
CDR3nt: TGTGCCACCTTAGGCGGACTAGCGGGCCTAGCCCCCTCCTACGAGCAGTACTTC
CDR3aa: CATLGGLAGLAPSYEQYF

j_gene: TRBJ1-2
abundance: NA
d_gene: NA
v_gene: TRBV9
CDR3nt: TGTGCCAGCAGCGAACAGGGAACTTATGGCTACACCTTC
CDR3aa: CASSEQGTYGYTF

j_gene: TRBJ2-3
abundance: NA
d_gene: NA
v_gene: TRBV20-1
CDR3nt: TGCAGAGTCCGGGGCCCTTGGTCAGATACGCAGTATTTT
CDR3aa: CRVRGPWSDTQYF

j_gene: TRBJ2-5
abundance: NA
d_gene: NA
v_gene: TRBV12-3/TRBV12-4
CDR3nt: TGTGCCAGCAGTTTATGGGGTAGACAAGAGACCCAGTACTTC
CDR3aa: CASSLWGRQETQYF

j_gene: TRBJ1-1
abundance: many
d_gene: NA
v_gene: TRBV27
CDR3nt: TGTGCCAGCAGTTTAGTAAGGACAGTTCAGGGCACTGAAGCTTTCTTT
CDR3aa: CASSLVRTVQGTEAFF

j_gene: TRBJ1-2
abundance: NA
d_gene: NA
v_gene: TRBV5-1
CDR3nt: TGCGCCAGCAGCCTGGAGTCCGGGAGGGAAGGGGATGGCTACACCTTC
CDR3aa: CASSLESGREGDGYTF

j_gene: TRBJ2-1
abundance: many
d_gene: NA
v_gene: TRBV29-1
CDR3nt: TGCAGCGTCGCCCCCGGCTATGAGCAGTTCTTC
CDR3aa: CSVAPGYEQFF

j_gene: TRBJ1-1
abundance: few
d_gene: NA
v_gene: TRBV6-1
CDR3nt: TGTGCCAGCAGTCCAGGGGAGAAAGCTTTCTTT
CDR3aa: CASSPGEKAFF

j_gene: TRBJ2-7
abundance: few
d_gene: TRBD2
v_gene: TRBV6-2/TRBV6-3
CDR3nt: TGTGCCAGCAGTCCCTGGACTAGCGGGAGCCGCCGGGGGGAGCAGTACTTC
CDR3aa: CASSPWTSGSRRGEQYF

j_gene: TRBJ2-3
abundance: many
d_gene: NA
v_gene: TRBV2
CDR3nt: TGTGCCAGCAGTGAGGGGGGAGATACGCAGTATTTT
CDR3aa: CASSEGGDTQYF

j_gene: TRBJ1-4
abundance: NA
d_gene: NA
v_gene: TRBV28
CDR3nt: TGTGCCAGCAGTCTCCTACACCCTTCCGAAAAACTGTTTTTT
CDR3aa: CASSLLHPSEKLFF

j_gene: TRBJ2-2
abundance: many
d_gene: NA
v_gene: TRBV28
CDR3nt: TGTGCCAGCAGTCCGGGAGATAGGGACACCGGGGAGCTGTTTTTT
CDR3aa: CASSPGDRDTGELFF

j_gene: TRBJ2-1
abundance: NA
d_gene: NA
v_gene: TRBV7-9
CDR3nt: TGTGCCAGCAGTCCTCTACAGGCCTCCTACAATGAGCAGTTCTTC
CDR3aa: CASSPLQASYNEQFF

j_gene: TRBJ2-7
abundance: NA
d_gene: NA
v_gene: TRBV7-9
CDR3nt: TGTGCCAGCAGCTTTTCACGGGAGCAGTACTTC
CDR3aa: CASSFSREQYF

j_gene: TRBJ1-1
abundance: many
d_gene: NA
v_gene: TRBV10-3
CDR3nt: TGTGCCATCAGTGAGTTCCGGCAGTACACTGAAGCTTTCTTT
CDR3aa: CAISEFRQYTEAFF

j_gene: TRBJ2-5
abundance: NA
d_gene: TRBD1
v_gene: TRBV20-1
CDR3nt: TGCAGTGCCGGAGGACAGGGGACTCCAAAGACCCAGTACTTC
CDR3aa: CSAGGQGTPKTQYF

j_gene: TRBJ1-1
abundance: many
d_gene: NA
v_gene: TRBV20-1
CDR3nt: TGCAGTGCCTCACCAGGGCCAAGAAGAACTGAAGCTTTCTTT
CDR3aa: CSASPGPRRTEAFF

j_gene: TRBJ2-5
abundance: NA
d_gene: TRBD2
v_gene: TRBV7-3
CDR3nt: TGTGCCAGCAGCTACCTGGGCGGGAGCTCTGGGGAGACCCAGTACTTC
CDR3aa: CASSYLGGSSGETQYF

j_gene: TRBJ1-1
abundance: few
d_gene: NA
v_gene: TRBV20-1
CDR3nt: TGCAGTGCTAGAGACGGAGGGTTAGACACTAAAGCTTTCTTT
CDR3aa: CSARDGGLDTKAFF

j_gene: TRBJ2-2
abundance: NA
d_gene: NA
v_gene: TRBV5-1
CDR3nt: TGCGCCAGCAGCTCCTTAACGGCGGTAACCGGGGAGCTGTTTTTT
CDR3aa: CASSSLTAVTGELFF

j_gene: TRBJ2-3
abundance: NA
d_gene: NA
v_gene: TRBV6-1
CDR3nt: TGTGCCAGCAGTGAATGGGGCGCAACAGATACGCAGTATTTT
CDR3aa: CASSEWGATDTQYF